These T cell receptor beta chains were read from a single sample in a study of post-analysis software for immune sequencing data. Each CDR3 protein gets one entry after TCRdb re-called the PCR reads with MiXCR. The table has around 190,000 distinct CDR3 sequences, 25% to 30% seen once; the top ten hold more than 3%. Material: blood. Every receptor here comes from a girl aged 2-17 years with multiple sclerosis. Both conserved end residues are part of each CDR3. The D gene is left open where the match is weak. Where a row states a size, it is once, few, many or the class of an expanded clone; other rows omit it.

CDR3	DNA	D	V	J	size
CASSHGQGKNSPLHF	TGTGCCAGCAGCCACGGACAGGGAAAAAATTCACCCCTCCACTTT	TRBD1	TRBV14	TRBJ1-6	few
CASSDQGFGYTF	TGTGCCAGCAGTGATCAGGGTTTTGGCTACACCTTC	-	TRBV6-1	TRBJ1-2	many
CSATPGLAGGRSYEQYF	TGCAGTGCTACACCGGGACTAGCGGGAGGCCGCTCCTACGAGCAGTACTTC	TRBD2	TRBV20-1	TRBJ2-7	many
CSAQSGQGGYGYTF	TGCAGCGCCCAGTCGGGACAGGGAGGCTATGGCTACACCTTC	TRBD1	TRBV29-1	TRBJ1-2	many
CASSFRCEQYF	TGTGCCAGCAGTTTTAGGTGTGAGCAGTACTTC	-	TRBV28	TRBJ2-5	-
CANSLDRPSGADTQYF	TGTGCCAACAGCTTAGATCGGCCTAGCGGGGCAGATACGCAGTATTTC	TRBD2	TRBV7-9	TRBJ2-3	-
CASSRLGISGNTIYF	TGCGCCAGCAGTCGTCTGGGGATCTCTGGAAACACCATATATTTT	-	TRBV5-1	TRBJ1-3	few
CSARAGGTEAFF	TGCAGTGCTAGAGCAGGGGGCACTGAAGCTTTCTTT	TRBD1	TRBV20-1	TRBJ1-1	-
CASSYSAGERHNEQFF	TGTGCCAGCAGTTACTCAGCGGGAGAGCGGCACAATGAGCAGTTCTTC	TRBD2	TRBV6-5	TRBJ2-1	many
CSAVQRNQPQHF	TGCAGTGCCGTACAGCGCAATCAGCCCCAGCATTTT	-	TRBV20-1	TRBJ1-5	many
CASQAGTGELFF	TGTGCCAGCCAAGCGGGTACCGGGGAGCTGTTTTTT	-	TRBV6-5	TRBJ2-2	few
CASSKVDSGRANSSYNEQFF	TGTGCCAGCAGCAAAGTGGATAGCGGGAGGGCCAACAGCTCCTACAATGAGCAGTTCTTC	-	TRBV21-1	TRBJ2-1	-
CAISDGSQETQYF	TGTGCCATCAGTGACGGCAGTCAAGAGACCCAGTACTTC	-	TRBV10-3	TRBJ2-5	many
CATEDRTGTDTQYF	TGTGCCACCGAGGACAGGACAGGTACAGATACGCAGTATTTT	TRBD1	TRBV10-3	TRBJ2-3	many
CSPKGVSGGSYNEQFF	TGCAGCCCCAAGGGCGTTAGCGGGGGATCCTACAATGAGCAGTTCTTC	TRBD2	TRBV20-1	TRBJ2-1	-
CASSVAALGSPNTGELFF	TGTGCCAGCAGCGTAGCGGCCCTTGGCAGCCCGAACACCGGGGAGCTGTTTTTT	-	TRBV9	TRBJ2-2	-
CASSLQGTGTYNSPLHF	TGCGCCAGCAGCTTGCAAGGGACAGGAACTTATAATTCACCCCTCCACTTT	TRBD1	TRBV5-1	TRBJ1-6	few